This entry lists 12 T cell receptor beta chains sequenced from one sample in a study of T cells after yellow fever vaccination. TCRdb re-analysed the 5' RACE reads in MiXCR, keeping a single row per CDR3 protein. In the table there are approximately 610,000 distinct CDR3 sequences, roughly a sixth of which are singletons. The sample in question was PBMCs, obtained less than 6 days after the first yellow fever vaccination. Receptors originate from a young man who received the YFV17D yellow fever vaccine.

The V gene is TRBV7-9, the J gene TRBJ1-1; 11 nucleotides line up with TRBD1. From germline, CDR1 is SEHNR and CDR2 FQNEAQ (reference sequence). With 3 bases clipped from V and 4 bases from J, the junction kept 4 bases outside the gene matches. The CDR3 covers 15 residues. The CDR3 coding sequence is TGTGCCAGCAGCTTGGACAGGGGGCCGGGCACTGAAGCTTTCTTT. This codes for CASSLDRGPGTEAFF.

The chain combines TRBV19 with TRBJ2-1; tentatively, D is TRBD1 (6 bases). The germline CDR1 and CDR2 sequences are LNHDA and SQIVND (reference sequence). Trimming stripped 2 bases from V and 4 bases from J, with 18 bases between. The CDR3 is made up of 17 amino acids. The CDR3 spells CASSIKPQDSFYNEQFF. The CDR3 DNA reads TGTGCCAGTAGTATAAAACCCCAGGACAGCTTTTACAATGAGCAGTTCTTC.

This clonotype was detected many times. The genes are TRBV4-1 and TRBJ2-3; D gene ambiguous. The germline V and J ends were trimmed by 0 bases and 0 bases, with 13 bases remaining between them. The length of the CDR3 is 17 residues. Germline V gene data show CDR1 as MGHRA and CDR2 as YSYEKL. CDR3 residues: CASSQETWGTSTDTQYF. CDR3 sequence (DNA): TGCGCCAGCAGCCAAGAGACGTGGGGTACTAGCACAGATACGCAGTATTTT.

At least ten counts were recorded for this clonotype. V is TRBV27 and J is TRBJ1-1; the match to TRBD1 covers 7 bases. The CDR3 contains 15 residues. V lost 2 bases, J lost 5 bases, and 8 bases stayed unmatched. In germline, CDR1 is MNHEY, CDR2 SMNVEV (reference sequence). The CDR3 DNA follows: TGTGCCAGCAGTTTAACAGGGGACGAGGGGACTGAAGCTTTCTTT. Residues: CASSLTGDEGTEAFF.

This rearrangement joins TRBV18 to TRBJ1-5; D gene uncertain. This CDR3 has 15 amino acids. The germline gives CDR1 KGHSH, CDR2 LQKENI. V was shortened by 3 bases and J by 3 bases, with 12 bases between the two germline ends. The CDR3 loop is CASSPGQAYNQPQHF. The CDR3, as DNA: TGTGCCAGCTCACCTGGGCAGGCATACAATCAGCCCCAGCATTTT.

This clonotype showed up many times. The genes are TRBV5-6 and TRBJ1-1; 10 nucleotides align to TRBD1. V was clipped by 4 bases and J by 0 bases; unmatched bases: 3. Germline CDR1 and CDR2: SGHDT and YYEEEE. This CDR3 spans 15 amino acids. Here the CDR3 reads CASSGTGALNTEAFF. CDR3 nucleotides: TGTGCCAGCAGCGGGACAGGGGCCTTGAACACTGAAGCTTTCTTT.

V gene TRBV5-1 combines with J gene TRBJ2-2; a possible D gene is TRBD2 (6 bases). Germline V gene lookup returns CDR1 SGHRS and CDR2 YFSETQ. Trimming left V 2 bases short and J 6 bases short, with 11 bases between. The CDR3 covers 14 residues. In DNA form, the CDR3 reads TGCGCCAGCAGCTTTGCGGGGTCCTCCGGGGAGCTGTTTTTT. This encodes CASSFAGSSGELFF.

The chain combines TRBV7-9 with TRBJ1-1; D may be TRBD1 (5 bases). Per the germline V gene, CDR1 is SEHNR and CDR2 is FQNEAQ (reference sequence). V was clipped by 4 bases and J by 2 bases, with 14 bases between them. The CDR3 is 15 residues long. CDR3 residues: CASSSYDRSNTEAFF. The CDR3 bases are TGTGCCAGCAGCTCGTATGACAGATCAAACACTGAAGCTTTCTTT.

This sequence joins TRBV20-1 and TRBJ1-5; no clear D. This CDR3 is built from 15 residues. The germline gives CDR1 DFQATT, CDR2 SNEGSKA (reference sequence). The V end lost 7 bases, the J end lost 4 bases, and 20 bases lay between the germline ends. The CDR3 here is CSVKTGVGRNQPQHF. For the CDR3, the DNA is TGCAGTGTTAAGACCGGCGTGGGTCGGAATCAGCCCCAGCATTTT.

As concerns this clonotype: Possible read error: a much larger clone is one base away. This chain connects TRBV5-4 to TRBJ1-1; 8 nucleotides line up with TRBD1. The germline gives CDR1 SGHNT, CDR2 YYREEE (reference sequence). The CDR3 extends over 13 amino acids. For the CDR3, the DNA is TGTGCCAGCAGCTTGGGTGGGACAGGTGAAGTTTTCTTT. Its translation: CASSLGGTGEVFF.

This clonotype was counted between two and nine times. V and J are TRBV2 and TRBJ1-6, with D uncertain. This CDR3 spans 16 amino acids. Germline CDR1 SNHLY, CDR2 FYNNEI. Trimming removed 2 bases from V and 4 bases from J, with 12 bases in between. Here the CDR3 DNA reads TGTGCCAGCAGTGAAAGGTTCCCGTCATATAATTCACCCCTCCACTTT. Its protein is CASSERFPSYNSPLHF.

This clonotype was detected a few times. V is TRBV6-1 and J is TRBJ1-4; D unclear. The V gene lost 8 bases and the J gene lost 0 bases, with 13 bases spanning the gap. This CDR3 is 15 amino acids long. Per the germline V gene, CDR1 is MNHNS and CDR2 is SASEGT. In DNA, the CDR3 is TGTGCCAGCCCACCGGCGGAAGCAACTAATGAAAAACTGTTTTTT. This sequence encodes CASPPAEATNEKLFF.